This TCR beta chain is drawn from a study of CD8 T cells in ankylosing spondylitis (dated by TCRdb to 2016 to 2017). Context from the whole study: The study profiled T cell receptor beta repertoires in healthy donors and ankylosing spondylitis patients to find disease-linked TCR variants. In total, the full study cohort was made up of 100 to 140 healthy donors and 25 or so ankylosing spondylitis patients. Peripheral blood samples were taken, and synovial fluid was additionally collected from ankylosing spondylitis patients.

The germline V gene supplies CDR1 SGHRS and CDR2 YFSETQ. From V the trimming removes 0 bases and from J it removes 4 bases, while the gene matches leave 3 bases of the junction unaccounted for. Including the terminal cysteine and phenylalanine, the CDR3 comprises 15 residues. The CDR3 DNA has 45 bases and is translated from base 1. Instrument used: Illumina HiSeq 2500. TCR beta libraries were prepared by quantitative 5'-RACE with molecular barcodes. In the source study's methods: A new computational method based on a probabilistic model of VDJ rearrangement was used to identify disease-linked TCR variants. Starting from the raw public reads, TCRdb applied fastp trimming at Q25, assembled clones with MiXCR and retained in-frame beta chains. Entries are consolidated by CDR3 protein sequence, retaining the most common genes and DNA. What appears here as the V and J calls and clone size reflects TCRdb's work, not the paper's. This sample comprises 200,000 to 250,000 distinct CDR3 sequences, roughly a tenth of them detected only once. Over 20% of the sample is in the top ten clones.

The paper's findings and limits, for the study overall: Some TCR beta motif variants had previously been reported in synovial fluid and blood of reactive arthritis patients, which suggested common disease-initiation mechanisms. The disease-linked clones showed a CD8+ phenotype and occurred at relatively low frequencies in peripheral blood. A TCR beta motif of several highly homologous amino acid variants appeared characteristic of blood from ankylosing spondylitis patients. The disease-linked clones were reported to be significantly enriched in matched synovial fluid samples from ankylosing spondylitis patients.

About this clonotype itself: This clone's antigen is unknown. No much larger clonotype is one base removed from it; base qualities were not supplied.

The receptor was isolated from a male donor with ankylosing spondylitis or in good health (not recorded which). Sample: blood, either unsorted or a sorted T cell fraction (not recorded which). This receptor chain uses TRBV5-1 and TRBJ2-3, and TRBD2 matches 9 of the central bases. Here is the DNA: TGCGCCAGCAGCTTGGGCGGGGGGGCCCCAGATACGCAGTATTTT. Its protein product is CASSLGGGAPDTQYF.